The 17 T cell receptor beta chains below come from one sample, sequenced in a study of blood T cell repertoires in COVID-19. Here immunoSEQ multiplex PCR was the method, and the copy in TCRdb shows in-frame clones only, minus some. There are around 320,000 clones in the sample; 90% occur only once, and approximately 4% lies in the top ten. Sequencing was performed on PBMCs or T cells enriched from blood (not recorded which). The receptors were gathered from a young woman with acute COVID-19.

This clone occurred once. The junction and the germline gene differ at one end; a read error may be behind it. The chain employs TRBV28 and TRBJ1-1; D is possibly TRBD1 (5 bases). The germline CDR1 and CDR2 sequences are MDHEN and SYDVKM. The CDR3 runs to 14 residues. The chain's CDR3 is CASISGGADPDAFF. The CDR3 DNA follows: TGTGCCAGCATCTCTGGCGGGGCCGACCCTGATGCTTTCTTT.

The chain uses TRBV18 and TRBJ1-6, with 9 bases matching TRBD1. V shed 1 base, J shed 7 bases, and the junction held 5 bases outside the gene matches. Germline V CDR1 and CDR2: KGHSH, LQKENI. The CDR3 runs to 16 residues. The chain's CDR3 is CASSPLGQGSNSPLHF. The DNA for the CDR3 is TGTGCCAGCTCACCACTAGGACAGGGGTCGAATTCACCCCTCCACTTT.

J is TRBJ1-5 and V is TRBV3-1 (or the pseudogene TRBV3-2); tentative D call: TRBD1 (5 bases). The CDR3 has 16 residues. Germline V CDR1 and CDR2: LGHDT, YNNKEL (reference sequence). V lost 0 bases and J lost 1, with 10 bases in between. The CDR3 spells CASSQDGGVSNQPQHF. In DNA, the CDR3 is TGTGCCAGCAGCCAAGATGGAGGGGTAAGCAATCAGCCCCAGCATTTT.

This clone was seen a single time. J is TRBJ2-3 and V is TRBV7-3, with TRBD2 matching over 11 bases. CDR1 SGHTA and CDR2 FQGTGA come from the germline V gene. The CDR3 covers 15 residues. V trimming: 5 bases; J trimming: 6 bases; junction bases outside the gene matches: 7. The CDR3: CASSQSPSGRDTQYF. Written as DNA, the CDR3 is TGTGCCAGCAGCCAGAGTCCTAGCGGGAGGGATACGCAGTATTTT.

The V call is TRBV9, the J call TRBJ2-3; perhaps TRBD2 as D (6 bases). Germline V lookup: CDR1 SGDLS, CDR2 YYNGEE. Trimming took 5 bases from V and 2 from J, leaving 12 bases between them. This CDR3 has 14 amino acids. This chain's CDR3 is CASRRGRTTDTQYF. The CDR3 DNA sequence: TGTGCCAGCAGAAGAGGGAGGACCACAGATACGCAGTATTTT.

This clone was counted a single time. A much larger clone lies one base from this, so it may be a read error. The CDR3 protein is CASRQNYEQYF. The CDR3 DNA reads TGTGCCAGCAGACAAAACTACGAGCAGTACTTC. The chain has TRBV6-5 and TRBJ2-7; D is undetermined. The CDR3 extends over 11 amino acids. Looked up from germline, CDR1 is MNHEY and CDR2 is SVGAGI. V lost 6 bases, J lost 3 bases, and 6 bases lay in between.

The chain combines TRBV27 with TRBJ2-7, with TRBD1 matching 9 bases. V trimming: 3 bases; J trimming: 5 bases; junction bases outside the gene matches: 14. This CDR3 spans 17 amino acids. Germline V gives CDR1 MNHEY, CDR2 SMNVEV (reference sequence). DNA of the CDR3: TGTGCCAGCAGTTTTCGCGTTTCCGGGACAGGGATGCACGAGCAGTACTTC. This encodes CASSFRVSGTGMHEQYF.

The V call is TRBV3-1 (or the pseudogene TRBV3-2), the J call TRBJ2-3; perhaps TRBD2 as D (5 bases). With 6 bases removed from V and 0 bases from J, the gap between germline ends came to 22 bases. This CDR3 contains 18 residues. Germline CDR1 LGHDT, CDR2 YNNKEL (reference sequence). CDR3 protein: CASRLDLGSSPSTDTQYF. The CDR3 DNA sequence: TGTGCCAGCAGACTAGACTTGGGGTCCTCACCTAGCACAGATACGCAGTATTTT.

The rearrangement joins TRBV7-8 to TRBJ2-1; 7 bases align to TRBD2. This CDR3 is built from 14 residues. Unmatched junction bases numbered 8, after V lost 4 bases and J lost 8 bases. Germline V gives CDR1 SGHVS, CDR2 FQNEAQ. CDR3 protein: CASSWLGLADEQFF. The DNA for the CDR3 is TGTGCCAGCAGCTGGCTGGGGCTAGCGGATGAGCAGTTCTTC.

This clone was counted a single time. The V call is TRBV6-4, the J call TRBJ2-5; the match to TRBD2 covers 9 bases. In germline, CDR1 is MRHNA, CDR2 SNTAGT. The length of the CDR3 is 17 residues. V lost 7 bases, J lost 3 bases, and 15 bases stayed unmatched. The DNA for the CDR3 is TGTGCCAGCATTCTGGGGCTAGCGGGGATAGGGGAAGAGACCCAGTACTTC. Translating it yields CASILGLAGIGEETQYF.

The CDR3 DNA reads TGTGCCAGCAGCCGGAGGAGGGACAGGTCACTTTCTAGCACAGATACGCAGTATTTT. Protein: CASSRRRDRSLSSTDTQYF. The rearrangement joins TRBV9 to TRBJ2-3; 8 nucleotides line up with TRBD1. Germline loops: CDR1 SGDLS, CDR2 YYNGEE. The length of the CDR3 is 19 residues. V dropped 4 bases and J dropped 0; count of bases not matched to a gene: 16.

The chain uses TRBV30 and TRBJ2-5; possible D gene TRBD1, 5 bases. V gave up 3 bases and J gave up 1 base, with 9 bases separating them. CDR3 length: 13 residues. Germline V gene lookup returns CDR1 GTSNPN and CDR2 SVGIG (reference sequence). This CDR3 is CAWSDDSQETQYF. DNA of the CDR3: TGTGCCTGGAGCGATGACAGCCAAGAGACCCAGTACTTC.

This rearrangement joins TRBV6-5 to TRBJ2-2, with unresolved D. V gave up 7 bases and J gave up 4 bases, with 7 bases separating them. Looked up from germline, CDR1 is MNHEY and CDR2 is SVGAGI. This CDR3 spans 12 amino acids. The CDR3: CASTWATGELFF. Written as DNA, the CDR3 is TGTGCCAGCACGTGGGCCACCGGGGAGCTGTTTTTT.

Here the CDR3 DNA reads TGCAGCGTTGAATATCAGGGTAGGAACTATGGCTACACCTTC. It is translated as CSVEYQGRNYGYTF. The genes are TRBV29-1 and TRBJ1-2, with D maybe TRBD1 (5 bases). Per the germline V gene, CDR1 is SQVTM and CDR2 is ANQGSEA. Trimming removed 2 bases at V and 2 bases at J, with 12 bases between. The CDR3 is made up of 14 amino acids. The whole variable domain, remainder taken from reference TRBV29-1 and TRBJ1-2, is SAVISQKPSRDICQRGTSLTIQCQVDSQVTMMFWYRQQPGQSLTLIATANQGSEATYESGFVIDKFPISRPNLTFSTLTVSNMSPEDSSIYLCSVEYQGRNYGYTFGSGTRLTVV.

About this clone: Other DNA sequences in the sample encode the same CDR3. The chain combines TRBV27 with TRBJ1-6; TRBD1 matches at 12 bases. The CDR3 has 15 amino acids. The germline gives CDR1 MNHEY, CDR2 SMNVEV (reference sequence). J lost 7 bases, V lost 5 bases, and 3 bases had no gene match. CDR3 nucleotide sequence: TGTGCCAGCAGTCTGGGGACAGGGGGCAATTCACCCCTCCACTTT. Translated, it gives CASSLGTGGNSPLHF.

This clone was seen just once. This chain connects TRBV5-1 to TRBJ2-7, with 7 bases that match TRBD1. CDR1 is SGHRS, CDR2 YFSETQ, per germline. The trim removed 0 bases at V and 5 bases at J, leaving 2 bases unmatched. This CDR3 region has 13 residues. This CDR3 is CASSLGQGDEQYF. The CDR3 DNA sequence: TGCGCCAGCAGCTTGGGACAGGGAGACGAGCAGTACTTC.

The genes are TRBV6-5 and TRBJ2-1; D possibly corresponds to TRBD2 (7 bases). There are 15 residues in the CDR3. The V and J ends lost 7 bases and 7 bases respectively, with 20 bases between them. From germline, CDR1 is MNHEY and CDR2 SVGAGI. The CDR3, as DNA: TGTGCCAGCACCCGAGGGGGAGGGCCTGAAAATGAGCAGTTCTTC. Translation gives CASTRGGGPENEQFF.